These 12 T cell receptor beta chains were sequenced from one sample in a study of vaccination and CD4 T cells after COVID-19. Documented treatment: approximately 9-day PBMC culture with coronavirus spike peptide pools or control peptides (ViraFEST assay). These receptors have no known antigen. At the Johns Hopkins FTIC core, DNA taken from cultured CD4+ T cells was sequenced by way of the Oncomine TCR Beta short-read assay. TCRdb itself ran the PCR reads through MiXCR, one entry per CDR3 protein. There are 9,000 to 15,000 distinct CDR3 sequences in the sample; more than 45% occur only once, and 20% to 25% lies in the top ten. The sequenced sample consisted of CD4+ T cells from blood, cultured in vitro. Every receptor here comes from a human donor who had recovered from COVID-19.

The sample holds one count of this clonotype. J is TRBJ2-1 and V is TRBV20-1, with D possibly being TRBD2 (6 bases). CDR1 is DFQATT, CDR2 SNEGSKA, per germline (reference sequence). The germline V and J ends were trimmed by 4 bases and 0 bases, with 16 bases remaining between them. The CDR3 is 16 residues long. CDR3 coding DNA: TGCAGTGCTACCGGGAGCGTCGGATTCTCCTACAATGAGCAGTTCTTC. Translated, it gives CSATGSVGFSYNEQFF.

V gene TRBV20-1 combines with J gene TRBJ1-2; 7 bases are a match to TRBD1. The CDR3 has 13 amino acids. Germline loops: CDR1 DFQATT, CDR2 SNEGSKA (reference sequence). Trimming took 5 bases from V and 1 from J; bases not matched to a gene: 4. This chain's CDR3 is CSAPDRRNYGYTF. The CDR3 nucleotides are TGCAGTGCTCCGGACAGGCGTAACTATGGCTACACCTTC.

This clonotype was recorded a few times. The chain links TRBV7-2 to TRBJ2-3; D might be TRBD2 (6 bases). Germline V gene data show CDR1 as SGHTA and CDR2 as FQGNSA. V shed 1 base and J shed 6 bases, with 14 bases lying between them. The CDR3 is 15 residues long. The CDR3 reads CASSLVLGGSDTQYF. The CDR3 DNA is TGTGCCAGCAGCTTAGTTCTGGGGGGAAGTGATACGCAGTATTTT.

This clonotype is a singleton in its sample. The chain is built from TRBV5-5 and TRBJ2-3; TRBD1 aligns across 7 bases. Germline V gene lookup returns CDR1 SGHKS and CDR2 YYEKEE (reference sequence). The CDR3 length is 15 residues. V lost 4 bases to trimming and J lost 2 bases; unmatched junction nucleotides: 7. The CDR3 here is CASSRTGDYTDTQYF. In DNA, the CDR3 is TGTGCCAGCAGCCGGACAGGAGATTACACAGATACGCAGTATTTT.

Points on this clonotype: At one boundary the junction diverges from the germline segment, which might be a read error. The chain recombines TRBV7-9 with TRBJ2-1; D is undetermined. This CDR3 region has 12 residues. Per the germline V gene, CDR1 is SEHNR and CDR2 is FQNEAQ (reference sequence). The CDR3 region is CASSLTYNGQFF. Here the CDR3 DNA reads TGTGCCAGCAGCTTAACATACAATGGGCAGTTCTTC. Complete variable domain (other parts from reference TRBV7-9 and TRBJ2-1): DTGVSQNPRHKITKRGQNVTFRCDPISEHNRLYWYRQTLGQGPEFLTYFQNEAQLEKSRLLSDRFSAERPKGSFSTLEIQRTEQGDSAMYLCASSLTYNGQFFGPGTRLTVL.

This chain joins TRBV6-5 and TRBJ2-3; D is unresolved. Germline CDR1 is MNHEY and CDR2 is SVGAGI. This CDR3 has 15 amino acids. V lost 2 bases to trimming and J lost 6 bases, with 15 bases between them. The CDR3 spells CASSYRSPRSDTQYF. The CDR3 DNA reads as TGTGCCAGCAGTTACCGATCCCCTCGGAGCGATACGCAGTATTTT.

This clonotype appeared once. V and J are TRBV11-2 and TRBJ2-7; a weak D match, TRBD1 (6 bases). CDR1 is SGHAT, CDR2 FQNNGV, per germline. The CDR3 totals 14 residues. Deletions cut 5 bases from V and 5 bases from J, with 16 bases between. In DNA, the CDR3 is TGTGCCAGCAGCCATCGAGGGGGTTCTGACGAGCAGTACTTC. This gives the protein CASSHRGGSDEQYF. Together with reference TRBV11-2 and TRBJ2-7, the CDR3 gives the full variable domain: EAGVAQSPRYKIIEKRQSVAFWCNPISGHATLYWYQQILGQGPKLLIQFQNNGVVDDSQLPKDRFSAERLKGVDSTLKIQPAKLEDSAVYLCASSHRGGSDEQYFGPGTRLTVT.

The V and J genes are TRBV12-3 or TRBV12-4 and TRBJ1-1; 7 bases are shared with TRBD1. The CDR3 spans 12 residues. After removal of 5 bases from V and 11 bases from J, the junction contained 8 bases not matched to a gene. For the CDR3, the DNA is TGTGCCAGCAGTCCCGAGGGGGCAAGTGCTTTCTTT. This translates into CASSPEGASAFF.

The chain combines TRBV27 with TRBJ2-4; a possible D gene is TRBD2 (5 bases). Germline V gene lookup returns CDR1 MNHEY and CDR2 SMNVEV (reference sequence). V dropped 1 base and J dropped 3 bases, with 19 bases sitting between them. This CDR3 is built from 18 residues. Here the CDR3 reads CASSLYDPPSSGKNIQYF. CDR3 nucleotide sequence: TGTGCCAGCAGTTTATATGACCCCCCTAGCTCAGGCAAAAACATTCAGTACTTC.

The chain recombines TRBV6-5 with TRBJ2-6; no definite D call. This CDR3 region has 15 residues. The germline V gene encodes CDR1 MNHEY and CDR2 SVGAGI. The ends were cut back, 0 bases at V and 1 base at J, with 4 bases in the middle. The CDR3 DNA reads as TGTGCCAGCAGTTACTCGTCTTCTGGGGCCAACGTCCTGACTTTC. Protein: CASSYSSSGANVLTF.

In this sample, this clonotype is medium-sized. The rearrangement links TRBV20-1 to TRBJ1-6; 8 positions agree with TRBD1. Germline CDR1 and CDR2: DFQATT and SNEGSKA (reference sequence). This CDR3 has 13 amino acids. After removal of 3 bases from V and 10 bases from J, the junction contained 5 bases not matched to a gene. CDR3: CSASGQGWSPLHF. The CDR3 DNA reads TGCAGTGCTAGCGGACAGGGTTGGTCACCCCTCCACTTT.

The rearrangement uses TRBV7-2 and TRBJ2-7; maybe TRBD2 (5 bases). There are 12 residues in the CDR3. Germline V lookup: CDR1 SGHTA, CDR2 FQGNSA. V was trimmed by 0 bases and J by 6 bases, leaving 6 bases between them. CDR3 DNA: TGTGCCAGCAGCTTAGCGGGAGTCGAGCAGTACTTC. It translates to CASSLAGVEQYF.